This T cell receptor (beta chain) is from a study of spatial heterogeneity in lung cancer. Each CDR3 protein gets one entry after TCRdb re-called the 5' RACE reads with MiXCR. The sample lists about 11,000 distinct CDR3 sequences; around 9.3% were seen once. As to time point: sample taken at primary tumor resection. The authors sequenced whole RNA from tumor, nontumor lung or frozen PBMC without sorting. A total of about 73 untreated early-stage non-small cell lung cancer patients served as donors. J lost 0 bases, V lost 10 bases, and 8 bases had no gene match. The CDR3 is made up of 15 amino acids. Germline V gives CDR1 MNHNS, CDR2 SASEGT.

This sequence joins TRBV6-1 and TRBJ2-2, with 7 bases fitting TRBD1. The source of this sequence is a male donor with early-stage non-small cell lung cancer. This specimen consisted of PBMCs, obtained at surgery. The CDR3 sequence is CATTKGTANTGELFF. The CDR3 DNA sequence: TGTGCCACTACGAAGGGGACAGCGAACACCGGGGAGCTGTTTTTT.